The source of this TCR beta chain is a study of shared clonotypes between healthy human individuals. The study's findings and limits: Collection of samples was limited to blood; tissue repertoires likely differ.

It was around 220 ng DNA, 28,000 or so T cell genomes, that sorted-subset replicate PCRs used. Study processing details: In the immunoSEQ data, sequences were junction-only and lacked quality scores, so filtering differed. Sequencing was performed with immunoSEQ multiplex PCR; in TCRdb, only in-frame clones are kept and a portion is missing. That table is the source of V, J and clone size, and D and trimming were worked out from the DNA. The table lists fewer than 1.4 million clones, approximately 80% of them singletons, with roughly 0.62% in the top ten. Germline V gene data show CDR1 as SGHDN and CDR2 as FVKESK. The CDR3 contains 15 residues. V lost 5 bases and J 2 bases, leaving 16 bases between the germline ends. A note on this clone: Its matching antigen is unknown.

V is TRBV14 and J is TRBJ2-7, with a possible D match to TRBD1 (6 bases). The clonotype originates from a man aged 18-30 years in good health. Some clones in this sample may be carry-over from other donors' samples. Material: memory CD4+ T cells from PBMCs. Regarding subset: CD45RA-negative fraction. CDR3 in amino acids: CASSSIRDNPYEQYF. The CDR3 region has the DNA TGTGCCAGCAGCTCCATCCGGGACAACCCCTACGAGCAGTACTTC.